This TCR beta chain was observed in a study of blood T cell repertoires in COVID-19. The method was immunoSEQ multiplex PCR; TCRdb's version includes in-frame clones alone and lacks a portion of them. The table lists 25,000 to 30,000 clones, over 70% of them singletons. V gave up 3 bases and J gave up 10 bases, with 15 bases separating them. The CDR3 consists of 13 residues. From germline, CDR1 is SGHRS and CDR2 YFSETQ. This sequence joins TRBV5-1 and TRBJ2-3; D possibly corresponds to TRBD2 (6 bases). Sequencing input: peripheral blood. The sequence came from a man aged 70 or older with active COVID-19. This CDR3 reads CASSWDFLAAQYF. For the CDR3, the DNA is TGCGCCAGCAGCTGGGACTTCTTAGCGGCGCAGTATTTT.